The rows below give T cell receptor beta chains drawn from one sample of a study of blood T cells in healthy people across ages. TCRdb itself ran the 5' RACE reads through MiXCR, one entry per CDR3 protein. The sample yields about 650,000 distinct CDR3 sequences, around 32% seen once. Sequencing input: blood. Every receptor here comes from a woman aged 80 or over in good health. The CDR3 runs from the conserved cysteine through the conserved F or W. The D gene is left open where the match is weak. Part of the rows lack a size; the others show once, few, many or a class for expanded clones.

j_gene: TRBJ2-7; abundance: few; v_gene: TRBV5-5; d_gene: -; CDR3aa: CASSLGQGLYEQYF; CDR3nt: TGTGCCAGCAGCTTGGGACAGGGACTCTACGAGCAGTACTTC
j_gene: TRBJ1-1; abundance: -; v_gene: TRBV29-1; d_gene: -; CDR3aa: CSVQGGNTEAFF; CDR3nt: TGCAGCGTCCAAGGCGGGAACACTGAAGCTTTCTTT
j_gene: TRBJ1-2; abundance: -; v_gene: TRBV12-3/TRBV12-4; d_gene: TRBD1; CDR3aa: CASSLAGTGDGYTF; CDR3nt: TGTGCCAGCAGTTTAGCAGGGACAGGGGATGGCTACACCTTC
j_gene: TRBJ2-3; abundance: -; v_gene: TRBV28; d_gene: -; CDR3aa: CASSYDTQYF; CDR3nt: TGTGCCAGCAGCTATGATACGCAGTATTTT
j_gene: TRBJ2-7; abundance: few; v_gene: TRBV4-1; d_gene: -; CDR3aa: CASSPLGEGPYEQYF; CDR3nt: TGCGCCAGCAGCCCGCTGGGTGAGGGCCCCTACGAGCAGTACTTC
j_gene: TRBJ1-2; abundance: many; v_gene: TRBV7-8; d_gene: -; CDR3aa: CASSLAAWSYGYTF; CDR3nt: TGTGCCAGCAGCTTAGCTGCGTGGTCCTATGGCTACACCTTC
j_gene: TRBJ1-1; abundance: many; v_gene: TRBV4-3; d_gene: -; CDR3aa: CASSQDGRYTEAFF; CDR3nt: TGTGCCAGCAGCCAAGACGGCCGGTACACTGAAGCTTTCTTT
j_gene: TRBJ2-1; abundance: many; v_gene: TRBV7-2; d_gene: -; CDR3aa: CASSLAGTRYNEQFF; CDR3nt: TGTGCCAGCAGCTTAGCTGGGACTCGTTACAATGAGCAGTTCTTC
j_gene: TRBJ2-1; abundance: -; v_gene: TRBV20-1; d_gene: TRBD2; CDR3aa: CSARTGTSVYSEQFF; CDR3nt: TGCAGTGCTCGCACCGGGACTAGCGTGTACTCTGAGCAGTTCTTC
j_gene: TRBJ2-5; abundance: many; v_gene: TRBV7-8; d_gene: -; CDR3aa: CASSLKVGGPRETQYF; CDR3nt: TGTGCCAGCAGCTTAAAAGTGGGGGGGCCGAGAGAGACCCAGTACTTC
j_gene: TRBJ2-4; abundance: -; v_gene: TRBV10-3; d_gene: TRBD1; CDR3aa: CAISDSGTGKNIQYF; CDR3nt: TGTGCCATCAGTGATTCTGGGACAGGGAAAAACATTCAGTACTTC